The entry that follows covers one T cell receptor (beta chain) sequence. Ten or more counts support this clonotype. Its specific antigen is unknown. One base away there is no much larger clone; base qualities are not given. Trimming takes 3 bases from V and 1 base from J, and the germline ends sit 6 bases apart. The CDR3, from cysteine to phenylalanine, totals 13 residues. Only the CDR3 portion is preserved as DNA: 39 bases, with reading frame beginning at the first base. Library preparation employed PCR. Sequencing used an Illumina HiSeq 2500. Molecular barcoding was employed in the preparation of TCR libraries, with unique molecular identifiers being used to normalize TCRbeta repertoire quantification. Clones were called with MiXCR by TCRdb after fastp trimmed the public reads at Q25, and only in-frame beta chains were retained. Rows with a matching CDR3 protein are joined into one entry that keeps the most common DNA and genes. For this sample there are 140,000 to 150,000 distinct CDR3 sequences; about 9% appear just once. Of the sample, over 15% falls within the top ten clones.

The sample belongs to a study of T-cell reconstitution after alpha-beta-depleted transplantation in children (dated by TCRdb to about 2016). With respect to the entire study: T-cell immune reconstitution after TCRalphabeta/CD19-depleted allogeneic hematopoietic cell transplantation in children was quantitatively tracked in the study by means of TCR repertoire profiling. Summary of the overall study and its limitations: The apparently early recovery of alphabetaT-cell counts about two months after transplant reportedly depended on only several hundred rapidly expanded clones that came from non-depleted graft cells. The frequencies of hyperexpanded clones fell over the following months, and after one year, T-cell counts and TCRbeta diversity were mostly attributed to newly produced T cells. In some patients, high TCRbeta diversity at day 60 was attributed to recipient T cells and intrathymic progenitors that had survived conditioning.

Explained via the paper, the treatment or condition label denotes: allogeneic hematopoietic cell transplantation with graft depleted of TCRalphabeta T cells and CD19 B cells. Transplant recipients were children who received TCRalphabeta/CD19-depleted allogeneic hematopoietic cell grafts. The sequence was obtained from a female patient aged 2 to 10 who had a stem cell transplant for congenital amegakaryocytic thrombocytopenia, so the T cells may come from the graft donor. The V gene is TRBV12-3 or TRBV12-4 and the J gene is TRBJ1-2; the D gene remains uncertain. Sequencing was performed on PBMCs, mostly from graft donor cells, taken 180 days after TCRalphabeta/CD19-depleted stem cell transplant. The sequenced DNA: TGTGCCAGCAGTTTCCGCAATAACTATGGCTACACCTTC. Translation gives CASSFRNNYGYTF.